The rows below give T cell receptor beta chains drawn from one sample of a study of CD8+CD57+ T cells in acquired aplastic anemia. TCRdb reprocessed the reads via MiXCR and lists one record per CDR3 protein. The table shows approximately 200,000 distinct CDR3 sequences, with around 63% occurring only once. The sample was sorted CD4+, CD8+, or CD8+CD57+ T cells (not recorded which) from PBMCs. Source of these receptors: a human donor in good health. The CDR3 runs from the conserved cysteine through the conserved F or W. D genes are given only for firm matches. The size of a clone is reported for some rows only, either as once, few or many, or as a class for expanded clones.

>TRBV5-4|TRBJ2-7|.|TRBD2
CASSLDSSGGRYEQYF
TGTGCCAGCAGCTTAGATAGTTCGGGGGGTAGGTACGAGCAGTACTTC
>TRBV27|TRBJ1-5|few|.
CASSPLGPNAVQPQHF
TGTGCCAGCAGTCCACTCGGCCCCAACGCGGTTCAGCCCCAGCATTTT
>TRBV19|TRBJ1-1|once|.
CASSEGGTNTEAFF
TGTGCCAGTAGTGAAGGGGGAACGAACACTGAAGCTTTCTTT
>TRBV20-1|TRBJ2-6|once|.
CSARPGISGANVLTF
TGCAGTGCGCGACCTGGTATCTCTGGGGCCAACGTCCTGACTTTC
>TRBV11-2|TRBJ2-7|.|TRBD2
CASSERGWSSGRAYEQYF
TGTGCCAGCAGCGAGAGGGGGTGGTCTAGCGGGAGAGCCTACGAGCAGTACTTC
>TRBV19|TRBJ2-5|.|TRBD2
CASRSSGTETQYF
TGTGCCAGTCGGAGTAGCGGGACGGAGACCCAGTACTTC
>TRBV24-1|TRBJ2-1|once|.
CASSLAGLSYNEQFF
TGTGCCAGCAGTTTGGCAGGGCTCTCCTACAATGAGCAGTTCTTC
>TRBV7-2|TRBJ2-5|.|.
CASSKLTGHQETQYF
TGTGCCAGCAGTAAACTCACGGGACATCAAGAGACCCAGTACTTC
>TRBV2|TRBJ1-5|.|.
CASSVAGGNQPQHF
TGTGCCAGCAGCGTTGCGGGGGGGAATCAGCCCCAGCATTTT
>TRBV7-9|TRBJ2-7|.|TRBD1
CASSTGTGLGEQYF
TGTGCCAGCAGCACCGGGACAGGGCTGGGCGAGCAGTACTTC
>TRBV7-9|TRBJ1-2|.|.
CASSLDDSKDGYTF
TGTGCCAGCAGCTTAGACGACAGCAAAGATGGCTACACCTTC
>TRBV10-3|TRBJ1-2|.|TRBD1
CAISEPLDRGNYGYTF
TGTGCCATCAGTGAGCCGTTGGACAGGGGCAACTATGGCTACACCTTC
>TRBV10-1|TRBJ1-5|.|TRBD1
CASSERRQGANQPQHF
TGCGCCAGCAGTGAACGAAGACAGGGGGCGAATCAGCCCCAGCATTTT
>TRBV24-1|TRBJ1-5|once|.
CATSETGLSQPQHF
TGTGCCACCAGTGAAACAGGGTTGAGTCAGCCCCAGCATTTT
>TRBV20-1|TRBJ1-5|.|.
CSARRTVNQPQHF
TGCAGTGCTAGACGGACCGTCAATCAGCCCCAGCATTTT
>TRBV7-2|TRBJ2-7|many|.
CASSSGEGWGLGYEQYF
TGTGCCAGCAGCTCCGGAGAGGGTTGGGGGCTGGGGTACGAGCAGTACTTC
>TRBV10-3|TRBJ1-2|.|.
CAISDDGGYTF
TGTGCCATCAGCGATGATGGTGGCTACACCTTC
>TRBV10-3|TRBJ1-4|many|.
CAIASSLSSAGQNEKLFF
TGTGCCATCGCTTCCTCTCTGTCGTCAGCAGGGCAAAATGAAAAACTGTTTTTT
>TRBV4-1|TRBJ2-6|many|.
CASSQEFTGANVLTF
TGCGCCAGCAGCCAAGAGTTCACTGGGGCCAACGTCCTGACTTTC
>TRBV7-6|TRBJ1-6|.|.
CASSLEGSDNSPLHF
TGTGCCAGCAGCTTAGAGGGATCAGATAATTCACCCCTCCACTTT
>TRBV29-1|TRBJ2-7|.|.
CSVLSGNSYEQYF
TGCAGCGTTCTGAGTGGGAACTCCTACGAGCAGTACTTC
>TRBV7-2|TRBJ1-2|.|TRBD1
CASSPIIPGGYGYTF
TGTGCCAGCAGCCCAATAATCCCAGGGGGTTATGGCTACACCTTC
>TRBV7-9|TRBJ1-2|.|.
CASSFWEGYGYTF
TGTGCCAGCAGCTTCTGGGAAGGGTATGGCTACACCTTC
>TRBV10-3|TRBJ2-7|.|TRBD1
CASSAGQGNPEQYF
TGTGCCAGCAGTGCGGGACAGGGTAATCCCGAGCAGTACTTC
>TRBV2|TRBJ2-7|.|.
CASSEGASSLYEQYF
TGTGCCAGCAGTGAAGGGGCCAGCAGCCTCTACGAGCAGTACTTC
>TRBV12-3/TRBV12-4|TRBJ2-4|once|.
CASSLDSSGSDIQCF
TGTGCCAGCAGTTTAGACTCCTCAGGGTCGGACATTCAGTGCTTC
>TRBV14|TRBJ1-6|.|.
CASSQGGKRSPLHF
TGTGCCAGCAGCCAAGGGGGGAAGCGGTCACCCCTCCACTTT
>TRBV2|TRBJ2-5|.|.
CASRRDAEKTQYF
TGTGCCAGCAGGCGGGACGCCGAGAAGACCCAGTACTTC
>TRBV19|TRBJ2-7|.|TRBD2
CASSDIGLAGTYEQYF
TGTGCCAGTAGCGACATCGGACTAGCGGGGACCTACGAGCAGTACTTC
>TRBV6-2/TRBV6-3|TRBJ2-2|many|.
CASSYRFTGELFF
TGTGCCAGCAGTTACCGCTTCACCGGGGAGCTGTTTTTT
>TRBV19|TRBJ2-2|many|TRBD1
CASSIAGGQGAGELFF
TGTGCCAGTAGTATAGCAGGGGGACAGGGGGCCGGGGAGCTGTTTTTT
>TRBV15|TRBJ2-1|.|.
CATSPRGDEQFF
TGTGCCACCAGCCCGAGGGGTGATGAGCAGTTCTTC